This TCR beta chain was captured by sequencing in a study of CD8 T cells in ankylosing spondylitis. Quantitative 5'-RACE was performed with molecular barcodes, and it yielded the TCR beta libraries. Each CDR3 protein gets one entry after TCRdb re-called the 5' RACE reads with MiXCR. Of fewer than 750,000 distinct CDR3 sequences in the sample, roughly 19% are singletons; the top ten hold around 19%. Worth noting for this clonotype: What it recognizes is unknown.

General study findings and limits: Clones linked to the disease showed a CD8+ phenotype. They occurred at relatively low frequencies in peripheral blood. Both synovial fluid and blood in reactive arthritis had previously been reported to carry some motif variants. Fewer than 10 highly homologous variants formed a TCR beta motif that appeared characteristic of ankylosing spondylitis blood. Clones linked to disease were reported to show significant enrichment in matched ankylosing spondylitis synovial fluid.

The TCR sequence derives from a male donor with ankylosing spondylitis. What was sequenced was blood, either unsorted or a sorted T cell fraction (not recorded which).

The CDR3 DNA reads TGTGCCAGCAGTTTGAGTCCCGGACTAGCGGGATACAATGAGCAGTTCTTC. Translation: CASSLSPGLAGYNEQFF. The gene calls are TRBV12-3 or TRBV12-4 and TRBJ2-1; the match to TRBD2 covers 12 bases. V gave up 3 bases and J gave up 4 bases; unmatched junction bases: 7. The CDR3 extends over 17 amino acids.